These 5 T cell receptor beta chains were all obtained from the same sample, sequenced in a study of OX40 agonist ivuxolimab in advanced cancers. The method was immunoSEQ multiplex PCR; TCRdb's version includes in-frame clones alone and lacks a portion of them. The sample lists some 76,000 clones; approximately 89% were seen once. Sequenced material: CD4+ or CD8+ T cells sorted from blood, taken in a trial of the OX40 agonist ivuxolimab. These receptors all stem from an adult with an advanced solid tumor such as melanoma, head and neck, liver or kidney cancer.

This clone was counted once. The genes are TRBV28 and TRBJ2-1, with 7 bases matching TRBD1. Germline V gene data show CDR1 as MDHEN and CDR2 as SYDVKM. The CDR3 extends over 15 amino acids. Trimming removed 6 bases from V and 6 bases from J; junction bases left unmatched: 11. CDR3 bases: TGTGCCAGCAGCAATGGGGGACAGATATTCAATGAGCAGTTCTTC. Amino acids: CASSNGGQIFNEQFF. Variable domain in full (rest from reference TRBV28 and TRBJ2-1): DVKVTQSSRYLVKRTGEKVFLECVQDMDHENMFWYRQDPGLGLRLIYFSYDVKMKEKGDIPEGYSVSREKKERFSLILESASTNQTSMYLCASSNGGQIFNEQFFGPGTRLTVL.

V and J are TRBV11-3 and TRBJ1-1; 8 bases are a match to TRBD1. Germline lookup yields CDR1 SGHNT and CDR2 YENEEA. The trim removed 5 bases at V and 3 bases at J, leaving 2 bases unmatched. This CDR3 is built from 13 residues. CDR3 nucleotide sequence: TGTGCCAGCAGCCTGGACAGGGACACTGAAGCTTTCTTT. Its translation is CASSLDRDTEAFF.

The chain uses TRBV30 and TRBJ1-1, with D unclear. The CDR3 spans 15 residues. CDR1 and CDR2 (germline): GTSNPN, SVGIG (reference sequence). V dropped 0 bases and J dropped 1 base, with 12 bases sitting between them. Here the CDR3 DNA reads TGTGCCTGGAGTGTAATCCGAGTGACGAACACTGAAGCTTTCTTT. This encodes CAWSVIRVTNTEAFF. Complete variable domain (other parts from reference TRBV30 and TRBJ1-1): SQTIHQWPATLVQPVGSPLSLECTVEGTSNPNLYWYRQAAGRGLQLLFYSVGIGQISSEVPQNLSASRPQDRQFILSSKKLLLSDSGFYLCAWSVIRVTNTEAFFGQGTRLTVV.

The chain recombines TRBV4-2 with TRBJ1-1, with 12 nucleotides matching TRBD1. Germline CDR1 is LGHNA and CDR2 is YNFKEQ. The CDR3 consists of 18 residues. With 2 bases clipped from V and 1 base from J, the junction kept 8 bases outside the gene matches. This CDR3 is CASSQNPGTGGANTEAFF. The CDR3 DNA reads as TGTGCCAGCAGCCAAAACCCCGGGACAGGGGGCGCGAACACTGAAGCTTTCTTT.

The J gene is TRBJ1-1, the V gene TRBV19; no reliable D call. This CDR3 is built from 13 residues. The V and J ends lost 3 bases and 1 base respectively, with 6 bases between them. Germline V CDR1 and CDR2: LNHDA, SQIVND (reference sequence). The CDR3 DNA follows: TGTGCCAGTAGTATCTTGGGGAACACTGAAGCTTTCTTT. Its protein is CASSILGNTEAFF.